This T cell receptor (beta chain) was sequenced during a study of T-cell reconstitution after alpha-beta-depleted transplantation in children. The CDR3 length is 12 residues. In germline, CDR1 is SQVTM, CDR2 ANQGSEA. The trim removed 7 bases at V and 4 bases at J, leaving 4 bases unmatched. As it was prepared, the TCRbeta library received unique molecular identifiers. TCRdb passed the PCR reads through MiXCR, listing each CDR3 protein once. Of fewer than 550,000 distinct CDR3 sequences listed, 11% are singletons. The source material was PBMCs from the stem cell graft donor, sampled from the stem cell graft. The gene calls are TRBV29-1 and TRBJ2-5, with 9 bases fitting TRBD1. The clonotype comes from a human donor who donated a stem cell graft to a child with acute myeloid leukemia. The CDR3 region is CSEGQGRETQYF. In DNA form, the CDR3 reads TGCAGCGAAGGACAGGGGCGAGAGACCCAGTACTTC.